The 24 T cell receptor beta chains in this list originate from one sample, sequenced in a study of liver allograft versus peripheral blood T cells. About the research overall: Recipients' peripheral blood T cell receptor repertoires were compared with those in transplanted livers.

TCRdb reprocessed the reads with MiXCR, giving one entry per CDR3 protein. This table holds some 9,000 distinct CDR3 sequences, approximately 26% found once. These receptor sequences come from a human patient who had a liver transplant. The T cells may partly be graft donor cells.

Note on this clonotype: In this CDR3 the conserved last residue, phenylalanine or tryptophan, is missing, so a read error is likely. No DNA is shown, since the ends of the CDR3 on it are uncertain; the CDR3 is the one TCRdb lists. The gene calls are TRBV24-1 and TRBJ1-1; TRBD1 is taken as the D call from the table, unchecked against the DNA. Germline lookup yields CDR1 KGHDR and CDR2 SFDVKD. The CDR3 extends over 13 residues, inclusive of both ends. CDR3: CATSEWLGTQKGC.

The CDR3 nucleotides read TGTGCCAGCAGCTTAAGCGACAGGGATTCGTCCTACGAGCAGTACTTC. It codes for CASSLSDRDSSYEQYF. This rearrangement joins TRBV7-2 to TRBJ2-7; TRBD1 matches at 7 bases. The J segment lost 1 base and the V segment lost 2 bases, leaving 8 bases of the junction unmatched. The CDR3 contains 16 residues. Germline V CDR1 and CDR2: SGHTA, FQGNSA.

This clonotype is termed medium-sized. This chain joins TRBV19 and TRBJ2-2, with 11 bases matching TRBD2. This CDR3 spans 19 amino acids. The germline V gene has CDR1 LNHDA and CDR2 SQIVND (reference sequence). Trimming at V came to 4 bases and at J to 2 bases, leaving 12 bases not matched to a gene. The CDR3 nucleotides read TGTGCCAGTAGTACCCAGACTAGCGGGATATTAGCCAACACCGGGGAGCTGTTTTTT. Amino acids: CASSTQTSGILANTGELFF.

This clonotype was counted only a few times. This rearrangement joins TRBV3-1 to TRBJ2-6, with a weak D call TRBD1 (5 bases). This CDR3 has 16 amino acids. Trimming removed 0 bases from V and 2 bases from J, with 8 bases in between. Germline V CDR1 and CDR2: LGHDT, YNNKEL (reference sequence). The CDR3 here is CASSQERGAGANVLTF. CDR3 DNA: TGTGCCAGCAGCCAAGAAAGGGGCGCTGGGGCCAACGTCCTGACTTTC.

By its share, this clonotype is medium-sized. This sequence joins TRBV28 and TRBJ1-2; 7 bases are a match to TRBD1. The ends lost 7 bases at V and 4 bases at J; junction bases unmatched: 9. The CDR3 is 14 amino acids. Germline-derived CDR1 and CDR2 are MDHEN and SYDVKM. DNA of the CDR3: TGTGCCAGCACTAGAAGCGGGACAGCCTATGGCTACACCTTC. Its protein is CASTRSGTAYGYTF.

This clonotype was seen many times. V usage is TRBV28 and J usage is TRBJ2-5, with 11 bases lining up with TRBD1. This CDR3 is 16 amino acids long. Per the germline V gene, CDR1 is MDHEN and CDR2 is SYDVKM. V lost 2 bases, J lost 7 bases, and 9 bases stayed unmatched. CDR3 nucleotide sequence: TGTGCCAGCAGTTTAATAGGACAGGGGGCTTTGGGGACCCAGTACTTC. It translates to CASSLIGQGALGTQYF.

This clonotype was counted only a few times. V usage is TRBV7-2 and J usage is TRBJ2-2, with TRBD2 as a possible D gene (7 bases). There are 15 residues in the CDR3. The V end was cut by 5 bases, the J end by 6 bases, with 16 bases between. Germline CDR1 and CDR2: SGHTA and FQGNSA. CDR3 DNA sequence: TGTGCCAGCAGCCCGAGGGGGGGCTCATCCGGGGAGCTGTTTTTT. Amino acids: CASSPRGGSSGELFF.

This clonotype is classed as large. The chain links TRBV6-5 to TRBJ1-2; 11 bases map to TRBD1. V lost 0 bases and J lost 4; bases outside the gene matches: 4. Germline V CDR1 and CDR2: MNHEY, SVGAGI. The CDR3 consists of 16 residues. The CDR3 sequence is CASSYSRTGGGYGYTF. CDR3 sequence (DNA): TGTGCCAGCAGTTACTCTCGGACAGGGGGCGGCTATGGCTACACCTTC.

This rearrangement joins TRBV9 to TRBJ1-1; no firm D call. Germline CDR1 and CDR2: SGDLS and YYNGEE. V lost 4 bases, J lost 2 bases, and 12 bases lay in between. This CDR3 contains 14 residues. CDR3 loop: CASSQTSSNTEAFF. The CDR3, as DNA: TGTGCCAGCAGCCAGACCAGTTCCAACACTGAAGCTTTCTTT.

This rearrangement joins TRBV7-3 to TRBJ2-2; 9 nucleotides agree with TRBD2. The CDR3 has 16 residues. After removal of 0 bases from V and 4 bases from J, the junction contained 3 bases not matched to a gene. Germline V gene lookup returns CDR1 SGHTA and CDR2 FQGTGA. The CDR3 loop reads CASSLTPSGVTGELFF. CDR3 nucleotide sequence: TGTGCCAGCAGCTTAACGCCTAGCGGGGTCACCGGGGAGCTGTTTTTT. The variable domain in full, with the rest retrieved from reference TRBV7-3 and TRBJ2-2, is GAGVSQTPSNKVTEKGKYVELRCDPISGHTALYWYRQSLGQGPEFLIYFQGTGAADDSGLPNDRFFAVRPEGSVSTLKIQRTERGDSAVYLCASSLTPSGVTGELFFGEGSRLTVL.

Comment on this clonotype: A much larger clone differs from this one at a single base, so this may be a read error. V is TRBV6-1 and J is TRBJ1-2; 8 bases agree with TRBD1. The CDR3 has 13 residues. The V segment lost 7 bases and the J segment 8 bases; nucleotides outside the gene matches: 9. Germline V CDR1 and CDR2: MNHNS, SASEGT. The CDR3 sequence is CASNSDRAGGYTF. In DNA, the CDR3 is TGTGCCAGCAATTCGGACAGGGCAGGAGGCTACACCTTC.

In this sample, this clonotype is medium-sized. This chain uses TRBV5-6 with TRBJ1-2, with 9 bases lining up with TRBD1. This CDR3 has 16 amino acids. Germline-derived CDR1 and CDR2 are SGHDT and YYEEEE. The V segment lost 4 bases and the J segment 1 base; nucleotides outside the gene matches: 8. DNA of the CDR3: TGTGCCAGCAGCCAAGGGACAGGGACTCTTAACTATGGCTACACCTTC. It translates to CASSQGTGTLNYGYTF.

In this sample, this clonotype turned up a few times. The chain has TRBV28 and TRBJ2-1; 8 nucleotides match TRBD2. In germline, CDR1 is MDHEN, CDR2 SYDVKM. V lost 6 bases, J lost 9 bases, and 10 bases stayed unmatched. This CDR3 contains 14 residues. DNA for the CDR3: TGTGCCAGCAGGGCCAGGGGACTAGTAGCTGAGCAGTTCTTC. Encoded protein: CASRARGLVAEQFF. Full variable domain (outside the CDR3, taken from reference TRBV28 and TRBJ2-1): DVKVTQSSRYLVKRTGEKVFLECVQDMDHENMFWYRQDPGLGLRLIYFSYDVKMKEKGDIPEGYSVSREKKERFSLILESASTNQTSMYLCASRARGLVAEQFFGPGTRLTVL.

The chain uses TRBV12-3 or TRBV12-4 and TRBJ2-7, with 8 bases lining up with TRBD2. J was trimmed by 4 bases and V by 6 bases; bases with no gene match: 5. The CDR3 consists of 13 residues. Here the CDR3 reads CASSFSGTYEQYF. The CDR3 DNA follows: TGTGCCAGCAGCTTTAGCGGGACTTACGAGCAGTACTTC.

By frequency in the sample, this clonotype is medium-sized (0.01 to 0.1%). The CDR3 here is CASSSRTGKDEKLFF. In DNA, the CDR3 is TGTGCCAGCTCTTCCCGGACAGGGAAGGATGAAAAACTGTTTTTT. The rearrangement joins TRBV18 to TRBJ1-4; 8 positions agree with TRBD1. V lost 6 bases, J lost 6 bases, and 9 bases stayed unmatched. CDR3 length equals 15 residues. Germline-derived CDR1 and CDR2 are KGHSH and LQKENI.

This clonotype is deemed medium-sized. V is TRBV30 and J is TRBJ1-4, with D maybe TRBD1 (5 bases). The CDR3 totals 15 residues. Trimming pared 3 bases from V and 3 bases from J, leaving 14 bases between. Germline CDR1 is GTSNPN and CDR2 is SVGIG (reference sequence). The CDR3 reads CAWSPRVGPNEKLFF. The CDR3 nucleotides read TGTGCCTGGAGCCCGCGGGTGGGACCTAATGAAAAACTGTTTTTT.

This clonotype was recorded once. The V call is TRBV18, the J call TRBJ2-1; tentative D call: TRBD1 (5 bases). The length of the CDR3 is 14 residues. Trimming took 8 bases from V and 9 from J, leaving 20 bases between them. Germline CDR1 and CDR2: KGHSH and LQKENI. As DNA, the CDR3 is TGTGCCAGCCAAACAGGCGCCCGTAACGTTGAGCAGTTCTTC. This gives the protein CASQTGARNVEQFF.

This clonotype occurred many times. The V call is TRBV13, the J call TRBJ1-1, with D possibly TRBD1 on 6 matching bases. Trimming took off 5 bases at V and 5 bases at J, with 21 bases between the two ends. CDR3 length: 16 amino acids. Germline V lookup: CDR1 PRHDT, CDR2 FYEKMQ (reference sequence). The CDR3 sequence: CASSPPWGTQGTEAFF. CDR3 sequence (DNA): TGTGCCAGCAGCCCTCCCTGGGGAACCCAGGGGACTGAAGCTTTCTTT.

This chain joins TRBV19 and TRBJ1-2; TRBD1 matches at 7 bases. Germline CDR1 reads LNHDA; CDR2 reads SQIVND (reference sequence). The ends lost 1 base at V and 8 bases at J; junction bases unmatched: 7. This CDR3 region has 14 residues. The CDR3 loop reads CASSIVGTVKGYTF. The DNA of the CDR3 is TGTGCCAGTAGTATAGTCGGGACAGTAAAAGGCTACACCTTC.

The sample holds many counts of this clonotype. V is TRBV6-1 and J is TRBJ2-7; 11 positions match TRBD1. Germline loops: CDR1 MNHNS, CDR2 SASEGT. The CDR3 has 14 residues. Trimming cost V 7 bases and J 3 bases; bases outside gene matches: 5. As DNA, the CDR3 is TGTGCCAGCACCCGGGACAGGGGGGACTACGAGCAGTACTTC. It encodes CASTRDRGDYEQYF.

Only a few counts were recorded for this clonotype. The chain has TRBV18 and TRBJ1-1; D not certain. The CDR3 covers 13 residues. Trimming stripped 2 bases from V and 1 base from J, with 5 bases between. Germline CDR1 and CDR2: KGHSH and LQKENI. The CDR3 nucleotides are TGTGCCAGCTCACCAGGATCGAACACTGAAGCTTTCTTT. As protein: CASSPGSNTEAFF.

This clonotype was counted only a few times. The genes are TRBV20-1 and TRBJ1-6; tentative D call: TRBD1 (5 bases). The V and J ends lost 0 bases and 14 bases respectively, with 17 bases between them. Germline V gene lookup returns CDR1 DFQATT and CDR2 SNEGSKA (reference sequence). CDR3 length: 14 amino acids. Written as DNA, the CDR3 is TGCAGTGCTAGAGATCGGGGCAAGGCCGCAGCCCTCCACTTT. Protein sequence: CSARDRGKAAALHF.

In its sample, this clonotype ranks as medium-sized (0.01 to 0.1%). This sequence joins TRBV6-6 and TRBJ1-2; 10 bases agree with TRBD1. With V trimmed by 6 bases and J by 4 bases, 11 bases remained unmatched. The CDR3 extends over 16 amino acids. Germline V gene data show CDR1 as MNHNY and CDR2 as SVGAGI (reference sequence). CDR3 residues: CASSHPGQGPGYGYTF. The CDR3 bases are TGTGCCAGCAGCCACCCGGGACAGGGGCCTGGCTATGGCTACACCTTC.

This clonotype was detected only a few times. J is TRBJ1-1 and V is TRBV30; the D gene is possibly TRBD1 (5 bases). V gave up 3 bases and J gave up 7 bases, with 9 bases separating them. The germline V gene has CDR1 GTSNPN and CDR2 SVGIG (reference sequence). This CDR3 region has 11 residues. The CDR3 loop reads CAWSWQGEAFF. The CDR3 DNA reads TGTGCCTGGAGCTGGCAGGGTGAAGCTTTCTTT.